Given below is one T cell receptor (beta chain) in context. The antigen is unknown. An assay was performed, and its level was deep. Produced via immunoSEQ multiplex PCR; TCRdb's table is partial and in-frame only. Here the sample spans roughly 550,000 clones, nearly 97% being singletons. Naivety among CD8 cells was defined by CD45RO negativity and positive CCR7 selection, thereby excluding terminally differentiated effector memory CD45RA+ cells. The data belong to a study of shared clonotypes between healthy human individuals. Overall study findings and caveats: Generally, naive subsets came out with larger estimated richness than memory subsets.

Sequences were obtained from naive CD8+ T cells sorted from blood. The clonotype comes from a young woman in good health.

The CDR3 nucleotides are TGCAGTGCTAGATCCGAAAAACTGTTTTTT. Protein sequence: CSARSEKLFF. This chain links TRBV20-1 with TRBJ1-4; D is ambiguous. V was trimmed by 2 bases and J by 8 bases, leaving 3 bases between them. This CDR3 is 10 amino acids long. CDR1 and CDR2 from the germline V gene are DFQATT and SNEGSKA (reference sequence).